The 9 T cell receptor beta chains given below trace back to one sample, sequenced in a study of blood T cells in healthy people across ages. The use of a sample-barcoded 5' primer and a J-beta primer mix characterized a second PCR of about 6 to 11 cycles. MiXCR was run by TCRdb on the 5' RACE reads, yielding one entry per CDR3 protein. The sample has about 1.1 million distinct CDR3 sequences; less than 45% are singletons. Sequenced: blood. The origin of the receptors is a man aged 18 to 35 in good health.

This clonotype was seen more than once but under ten times. The V and J genes are TRBV25-1 and TRBJ2-2; D gene unclear. Between the trimmed V and J ends, which lost 0 bases and 1 base, there was a span of 9 bases. The CDR3 loop spans 16 amino acids. Germline lookup yields CDR1 MGHDK and CDR2 SYGVNS. As DNA, the CDR3 is TGTGCCAGCAGTGAATATCTCATGAGGAACACCGGGGAGCTGTTTTTT. This gives the protein CASSEYLMRNTGELFF. Combining the CDR3 with reference TRBV25-1 and TRBJ2-2 gives the whole variable domain EADIYQTPRYLVIGTGKKITLECSQTMGHDKMYWYQQDPGMELHLIHYSYGVNSTEKGDLSSESTVSRIRTEHFPLTLESARPSHTSQYLCASSEYLMRNTGELFFGEGSRLTVL.

This chain uses TRBV7-8 with TRBJ1-3; D not resolved. The germline CDR1 and CDR2 sequences are SGHVS and FQNEAQ. Trimming cost V 0 bases and J 0 bases, with 6 bases left between them. The CDR3 covers 15 residues. CDR3 protein: CASSLAVNSGNTIYF. CDR3 sequence (DNA): TGTGCCAGCAGCTTAGCAGTTAACTCTGGAAACACCATATATTTT.

This clonotype was counted only a few times. The chain joins TRBV5-1 to TRBJ1-4; D gene uncertain. Germline V CDR1 and CDR2: SGHRS, YFSETQ. V lost 4 bases to trimming and J lost 2 bases, with 9 bases between them. The CDR3 loop spans 14 amino acids. The CDR3 is CASSPEVTNEKLFF. The CDR3 DNA sequence: TGCGCCAGCAGCCCGGAGGTGACTAATGAAAAACTGTTTTTT.

This clonotype turned up a few times. Written as DNA, the CDR3 is TGCGCCAGCAGCTTGTACAGGGGCAACACTGAAGCTTTCTTT. Translation: CASSLYRGNTEAFF. This chain links TRBV4-3 with TRBJ1-1; the match to TRBD1 covers 7 bases. Germline CDR1 and CDR2: LGHNA and YSLEER. This CDR3 is built from 14 residues. V lost 5 bases to trimming and J lost 2 bases; unmatched junction nucleotides: 5.

This clonotype appeared a single time. This chain joins TRBV5-1 and TRBJ2-5, with D unresolved. The J call could be wrong; TRBJ2-7 is a better fit for the DNA end. The CDR3 runs to 14 residues. The germline CDR1 and CDR2 sequences are SGHRS and YFSETQ. The CDR3 reads CASSLADATYEQYF. Written as DNA, the CDR3 is TGCGCCAGCAGCTTGGCGGACGCTACCTACGAGCAGTACTTC.

V gene TRBV6-1 combines with J gene TRBJ1-1; 8 positions agree with TRBD1. Unmatched junction bases numbered 10, after V lost 7 bases and J lost 12 bases. The CDR3 spans 12 residues. The germline CDR1 and CDR2 sequences are MNHNS and SASEGT. In DNA, the CDR3 is TGTGCCAGCACCCGGGACAGGTCGCAAACTTTCTTT. Translation gives CASTRDRSQTFF.

CDR3: CASSFRDRSGTDTQYF. The CDR3 bases are TGTGCCAGCAGCTTTAGGGACAGGTCCGGCACAGATACGCAGTATTTT. The rearrangement links TRBV11-2 to TRBJ2-3; 8 nucleotides match TRBD1. The junction had 6 bases not matched to a gene; V was cut back by 3 bases and J by 1 base. CDR1 SGHAT and CDR2 FQNNGV come from the germline V gene. The CDR3 contains 16 residues.

The rearrangement uses TRBV20-1 and TRBJ1-5; 8 bases align to TRBD1. V lost 0 bases to trimming and J lost 7 bases; unmatched junction nucleotides: 11. This CDR3 contains 16 residues. In germline, CDR1 is DFQATT, CDR2 SNEGSKA (reference sequence). Here the CDR3 DNA reads TGCAGTGCTAGAGATCCGGGTGACAGGGGTCACCAGCCCCAGCATTTT. Its translation: CSARDPGDRGHQPQHF.

The CDR3 DNA is TGCAGTGCTTACCAAGGGGACAGCCGGGGGTGGGGGGCTTTCTTT. Protein sequence: CSAYQGDSRGWGAFF. The chain links TRBV20-1 to TRBJ1-1; 7 positions agree with TRBD1. The length of the CDR3 is 15 residues. Germline values: CDR1 DFQATT, CDR2 SNEGSKA (reference sequence). V trimming: 5 bases; J trimming: 11 bases; junction bases outside the gene matches: 20.